A selection of T cell receptor beta chains follows, all from one sample in a study of early T cells in non-severe SARS-CoV-2 infection. TCRdb redid the calling of the 5' RACE reads with MiXCR, one entry per CDR3 protein. The sample includes tens of thousands of distinct CDR3 sequences, more than 4% seen only once; the top ten take about a tenth. Sequencing input: whole blood. Receptors originate from an adult who was a healthcare worker with PCR-confirmed SARS-CoV-2 infection or an uninfected control (not recorded which). Both conserved end residues are part of each CDR3. A D gene is named only where the DNA matches it firmly.

j_call: TRBJ2-7; v_call: TRBV20-1; d_call: TRBD1; cdr3_aa: CSARETGARYEQYF
j_call: TRBJ2-7; v_call: TRBV5-1; d_call: NA; cdr3_aa: CASSTEGTLYEQYF
j_call: TRBJ2-2; v_call: TRBV6-6; d_call: TRBD1; cdr3_aa: CASSYPGTGRAGELFF
j_call: TRBJ2-3; v_call: TRBV2; d_call: NA; cdr3_aa: CASSPGILGGTQYF
j_call: TRBJ2-1; v_call: TRBV27; d_call: TRBD1; cdr3_aa: CASSFLTGINEQFF
j_call: TRBJ2-4; v_call: TRBV13; d_call: TRBD2; cdr3_aa: CASSYGLAGLGAKNIQYF
j_call: TRBJ1-5; v_call: TRBV19; d_call: TRBD1; cdr3_aa: CASKTGGNQPQHF
j_call: TRBJ2-3; v_call: TRBV12-3/TRBV12-4; d_call: NA; cdr3_aa: CASSLRQGGTDTQYF
j_call: TRBJ2-2; v_call: TRBV19; d_call: NA; cdr3_aa: CASSSPGDTGELFF
j_call: TRBJ2-1; v_call: TRBV4-1; d_call: NA; cdr3_aa: CASSQDASGYYNEQFF
j_call: TRBJ2-7; v_call: TRBV6-2/TRBV6-3; d_call: NA; cdr3_aa: CASSYRTWPIPYEQYF
j_call: TRBJ1-1; v_call: TRBV28; d_call: NA; cdr3_aa: CASRRRGTAEAFF
j_call: TRBJ2-7; v_call: TRBV7-2; d_call: TRBD1; cdr3_aa: CASSLQAGTGGREQYF
j_call: TRBJ2-3; v_call: TRBV6-4; d_call: TRBD1; cdr3_aa: CASSDSMEGGGTDTQYF
j_call: TRBJ1-2; v_call: TRBV19; d_call: TRBD1; cdr3_aa: CASSAYRGRSYTF
j_call: TRBJ1-1; v_call: TRBV5-1; d_call: NA; cdr3_aa: CASSLAGGQNTEAFF
j_call: TRBJ2-3; v_call: TRBV27; d_call: TRBD2; cdr3_aa: CAVVASGPTDTQYF
j_call: TRBJ2-1; v_call: TRBV28; d_call: NA; cdr3_aa: CASSPSGTGINEQFF
j_call: TRBJ1-1; v_call: TRBV7-8; d_call: NA; cdr3_aa: CASSLDGGGTEAFF
j_call: TRBJ2-3; v_call: TRBV9; d_call: TRBD2; cdr3_aa: CASSGGTSGLTDTQYF
j_call: TRBJ1-2; v_call: TRBV7-9; d_call: NA; cdr3_aa: CASSLTGRYGYTF
j_call: TRBJ2-3; v_call: TRBV6-2/TRBV6-3; d_call: NA; cdr3_aa: CASSYSSENTDTQYF
j_call: TRBJ1-6; v_call: TRBV28; d_call: NA; cdr3_aa: CASSPDGRSPLHF
j_call: TRBJ1-2; v_call: TRBV6-5; d_call: NA; cdr3_aa: CASSYLGFGYGYTF
j_call: TRBJ2-5; v_call: TRBV25-1; d_call: TRBD2; cdr3_aa: CATGLAGGETQYF
j_call: TRBJ2-3; v_call: TRBV4-2; d_call: TRBD2; cdr3_aa: CASSPGSGADTQYF
j_call: TRBJ2-3; v_call: TRBV27; d_call: NA; cdr3_aa: CASIGSAALRGTDTQYF
j_call: TRBJ2-1; v_call: TRBV11-2; d_call: NA; cdr3_aa: CASSSLRWANEQFF
j_call: TRBJ2-4; v_call: TRBV20-1; d_call: NA; cdr3_aa: CSARDVPIQYF